This TCR beta chain originates from a study of blood T cell repertoires in COVID-19. This CDR3 is built from 14 residues. The J segment lost 3 bases and the V segment lost 4 bases, leaving 5 bases of the junction unmatched. Germline V gives CDR1 SGHRS, CDR2 YFSETQ. Data came from immunoSEQ multiplex PCR; TCRdb stores just in-frame clones and leaves some out. The sample consists of fewer than 250,000 clones, approximately 87% of them appearing once. The chain links TRBV5-1 to TRBJ1-2, with 8 bases fitting TRBD1. This receptor was identified in a woman aged 70-85 years with acute or convalescent COVID-19. The source material was peripheral blood. CDR3 sequence: CASSVRTGHYGYTF. CDR3 sequence (DNA): TGCGCCAGCAGCGTACGGACAGGGCACTATGGCTACACCTTC.